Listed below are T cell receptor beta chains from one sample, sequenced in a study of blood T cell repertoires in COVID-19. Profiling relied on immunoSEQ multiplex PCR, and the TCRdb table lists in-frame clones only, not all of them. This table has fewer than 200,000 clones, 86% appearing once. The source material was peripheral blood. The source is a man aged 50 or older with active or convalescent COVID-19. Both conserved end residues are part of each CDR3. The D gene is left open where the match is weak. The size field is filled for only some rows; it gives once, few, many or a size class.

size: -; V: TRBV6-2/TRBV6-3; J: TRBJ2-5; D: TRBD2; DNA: TGTGCCAGCAGACCTCGACTAAGCGGGGGTATGGAGACCCAGTACTTC; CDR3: CASRPRLSGGMETQYF
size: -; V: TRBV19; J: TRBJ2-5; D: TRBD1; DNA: TGTGCCAGTAGTACGCCCTCGACAGGGCTGGAGACCCAGTACTTC; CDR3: CASSTPSTGLETQYF
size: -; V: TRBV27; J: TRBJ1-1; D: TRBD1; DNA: TGTGCCAGCAGCGCGGGGACAGGCAAGGGTGAAGCTTTCTTT; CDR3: CASSAGTGKGEAFF
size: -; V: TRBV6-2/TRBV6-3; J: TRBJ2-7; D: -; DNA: TGTGCCAGCAGTCGACAGGAAGGGAATTACGAGCAGTACTTC; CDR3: CASSRQEGNYEQYF
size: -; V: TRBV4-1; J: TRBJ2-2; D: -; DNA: TGCGCCAGCAGCCACCCAAGCGGACTATGGAGGACTGGGGAGCTGTTTTTT; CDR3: CASSHPSGLWRTGELFF
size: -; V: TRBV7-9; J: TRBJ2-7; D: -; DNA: TGTGCCAGCAGCCCCCGTTTCACCCTACGCTCCTACGAGCAGTACTTC; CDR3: CASSPRFTLRSYEQYF
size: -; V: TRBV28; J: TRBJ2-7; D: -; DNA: TGTGCCAGCAGTTTGATGACTGGAGAGCAGTACTTC; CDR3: CASSLMTGEQYF
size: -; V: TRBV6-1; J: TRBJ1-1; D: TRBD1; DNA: TGTGCCAGCAGTGATTCTCTGACAGGGGGAGCTTTCTTT; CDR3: CASSDSLTGGAFF
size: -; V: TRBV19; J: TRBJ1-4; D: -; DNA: TGTGCCAGTAGACAGGGATTAGAAGAAAAACTGTTTTTT; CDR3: CASRQGLEEKLFF
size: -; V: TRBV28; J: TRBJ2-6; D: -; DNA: TGTGCCAGCAGTTCCCCCAGGGGATTTTACTCTGGGGCCAACGTCCTGACTTTC; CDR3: CASSSPRGFYSGANVLTF
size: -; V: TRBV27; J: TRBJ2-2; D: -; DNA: TGTGCCAGCAGTTTGGGGGCGCGGACCGGGGAGCTGTTTTTT; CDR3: CASSLGARTGELFF
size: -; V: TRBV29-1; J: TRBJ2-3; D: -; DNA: TGCAGCGTTGAAGGCGGGCGACCTAGCACAGATACGCAGTATTTT; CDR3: CSVEGGRPSTDTQYF
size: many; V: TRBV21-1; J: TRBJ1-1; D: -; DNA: TGTGCCAGCAGCAAAGCGCTCCGGCGGGCCGATCTCAACACTGAAGCTTTCTTT; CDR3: CASSKALRRADLNTEAFF
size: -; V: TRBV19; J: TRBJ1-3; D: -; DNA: TGTGCCAGTGGTGGACAGCCCTCTGGAAACACCATATATTTT; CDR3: CASGGQPSGNTIYF
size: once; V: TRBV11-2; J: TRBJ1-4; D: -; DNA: TGTGCCAGCAGCCATGGAGCCGGGAGGGAAAAACTGTTTTTT; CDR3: CASSHGAGREKLFF
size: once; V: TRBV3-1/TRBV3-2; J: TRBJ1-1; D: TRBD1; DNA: TGTGCCAGCAGCCGGACAGGCGAAGCTTTCTTT; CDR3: CASSRTGEAFF
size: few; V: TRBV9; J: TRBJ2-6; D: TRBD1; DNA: TGTGCCAGCAGCGGAGGACAGGGAGGCTCTGGGGCCAACGTCCTGACTTTC; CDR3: CASSGGQGGSGANVLTF
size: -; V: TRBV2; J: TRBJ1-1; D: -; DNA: TGTGCCAGCAGTATGTCCATGAACACTGAAGCTTTCTTT; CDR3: CASSMSMNTEAFF
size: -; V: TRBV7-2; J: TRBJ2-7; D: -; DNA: TGTGCCAGCAGCTCAAGGGGGACGGAGAAGTGGGAGCAGTACTTC; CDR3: CASSSRGTEKWEQYF
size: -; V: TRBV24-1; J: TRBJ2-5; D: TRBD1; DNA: TGTGCCACCAGTGAGGACAGGGGAGAGGAGACCCAGTACTTC; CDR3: CATSEDRGEETQYF
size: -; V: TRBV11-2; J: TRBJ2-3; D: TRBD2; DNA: TGTGCCAGCAGCTCAACCCGACTAGCGGGGGGCACAGATACGCAGTATTTT; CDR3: CASSSTRLAGGTDTQYF
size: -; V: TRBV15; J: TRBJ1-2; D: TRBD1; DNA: TGTGCCACCAGCGGCAAGACAGGGGCCGCATCTAACTATGGCTACACCTTC; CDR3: CATSGKTGAASNYGYTF
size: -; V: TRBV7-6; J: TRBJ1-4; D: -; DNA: TGTGCCAGCAATACGGGAAGCCACGAAAAACTGTTTTTT; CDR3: CASNTGSHEKLFF
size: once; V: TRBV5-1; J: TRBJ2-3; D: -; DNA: TGCGCCAGCAGCCTAGCAACAGATACGCAGTATTTT; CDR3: CASSLATDTQYF
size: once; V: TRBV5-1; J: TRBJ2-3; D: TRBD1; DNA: TGCGCCAGCAGCTCGGGACAGGGGAGCACAGATACGCAGTATTTT; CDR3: CASSSGQGSTDTQYF
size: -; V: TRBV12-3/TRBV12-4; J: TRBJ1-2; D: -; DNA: TGTGCCAGCAGTACTTTGGCGGGCTATGGCTACACCTTC; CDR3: CASSTLAGYGYTF
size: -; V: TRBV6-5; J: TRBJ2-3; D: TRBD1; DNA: TGTGCCAGCAGTTATAGGGGGCACCCAGCCACAGATACGCAGTATTTT; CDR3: CASSYRGHPATDTQYF
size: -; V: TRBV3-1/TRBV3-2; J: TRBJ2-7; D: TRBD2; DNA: TGTGCCAGCAGACGGACTAGCGGGAGCTCCTACGAGCAGTACTTC; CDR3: CASRRTSGSSYEQYF
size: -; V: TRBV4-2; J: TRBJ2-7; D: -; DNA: TGTGCCAGCAGCCAAGATTTCGGCGGCTCCTACTACGAGCAGTACTTC; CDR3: CASSQDFGGSYYEQYF
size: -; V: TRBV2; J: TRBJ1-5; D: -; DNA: TGTGCCAGCAGTGACTACCGGGAGGGGAATCAGCCCCAGCATTTT; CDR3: CASSDYREGNQPQHF
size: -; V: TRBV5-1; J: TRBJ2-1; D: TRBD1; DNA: TGCGCCAGCAGCAAGGGACAGCTCCCCTCTGGAGATGAGCAGTTCTTC; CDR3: CASSKGQLPSGDEQFF
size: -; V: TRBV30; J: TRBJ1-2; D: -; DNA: TGTGCCTGGGGACTAGGCGGGGGCTACACCTTC; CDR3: CAWGLGGGYTF
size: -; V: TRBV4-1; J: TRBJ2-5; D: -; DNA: TGCGCCAGCAGCCAGGCGCGTAGCGTACAAGAGACCCAGTACTTC; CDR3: CASSQARSVQETQYF
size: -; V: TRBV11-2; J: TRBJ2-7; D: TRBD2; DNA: TGTGCCAGCAGCTTAGGGGCTAGCGGGAGCCATAATTACGAGCAGTACTTC; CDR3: CASSLGASGSHNYEQYF
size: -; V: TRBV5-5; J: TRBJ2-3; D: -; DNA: TGTGCCAGCGCTTTTCAGGGGATAGGCACAGATACGCAGTATTTT; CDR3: CASAFQGIGTDTQYF
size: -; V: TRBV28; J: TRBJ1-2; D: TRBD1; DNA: TGTGCCAGCAGTCCCCTCGACAGGGGGAGGGAGGACACCTTC; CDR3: CASSPLDRGREDTF
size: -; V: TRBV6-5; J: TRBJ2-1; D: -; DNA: TGTGCCAGCAGTTACTCGGGGGACTCCAGAAATGAGCAGTTCTTC; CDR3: CASSYSGDSRNEQFF
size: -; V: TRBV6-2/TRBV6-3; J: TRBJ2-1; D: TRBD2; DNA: TGTGCCAGCAGTTACCGTCGGGTCCGAGCGGGGGGAGGAAATGAGCAGTTCTTC; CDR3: CASSYRRVRAGGGNEQFF
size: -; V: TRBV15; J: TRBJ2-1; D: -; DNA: TGTGCCACCAGCAGCTTATACAATGAGCAGTTCTTC; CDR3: CATSSLYNEQFF
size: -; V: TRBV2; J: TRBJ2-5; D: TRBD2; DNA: TGTGCCAGCAGTCCTCGACTAGCGGGTTGGGAGACCCAGTACTTC; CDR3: CASSPRLAGWETQYF
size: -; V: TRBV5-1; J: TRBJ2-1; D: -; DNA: TGCGCCAGCAGCGCGCAAAATGAGCAGTTCTTC; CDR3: CASSAQNEQFF
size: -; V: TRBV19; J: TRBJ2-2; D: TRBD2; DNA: TGTGCCAGTAGTGGTGCGGGGGGGCCAGGCGGGGAGCTGTTTTTT; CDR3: CASSGAGGPGGELFF
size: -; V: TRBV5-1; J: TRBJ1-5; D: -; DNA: TGCGCCAGCAGCCCCGACAGGTCCAATCAGCCCCAGCATTTT; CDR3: CASSPDRSNQPQHF
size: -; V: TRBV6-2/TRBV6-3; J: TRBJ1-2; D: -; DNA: TGTGCCAGCAGCCCCGGTAACTATGGCTACACCTTC; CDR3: CASSPGNYGYTF
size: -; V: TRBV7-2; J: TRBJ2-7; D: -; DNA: TGTGCCAGCAGCCCTTACAGAAGCAACGAGCAGTACTTC; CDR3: CASSPYRSNEQYF